The T cell receptor (beta chain) described here comes from a study of blood T cell repertoires in COVID-19. Turning to the study itself: T cells, B-cell-depleted T cells, or PBMCs supplied cDNA or gDNA.

Enrollees, about 18 to 89 years old, lived in about two dozen US areas. This CDR3 spans 15 amino acids. Trimming removed 4 bases from V and 1 base from J, with 14 bases in between. In the original processing: Estimation of nucleated cell counts relied on the amplification of reference gene primers. Assay used: immunoSEQ multiplex PCR; TCRdb lists only in-frame clones, some missing. V, J and clone size reflect that table, while D and trimming were determined from the DNA. The sample has hundreds of thousands of clones, 70% to 90% seen once; the top ten hold roughly 2%. V is TRBV23-1 and J is TRBJ2-7; D perhaps matches TRBD2 (6 bases). TRBV23-1 is treated as an ORF (open reading frame) with a function not yet certain. This clonotype was obtained from a woman between 40 and 50 years old with acute COVID-19. The sample was PBMCs or T cells enriched from blood (not recorded which). The CDR3 region has the DNA TGCGCCAGCAGTCGGGCGGGGAGCGATTCCTACGAGCAGTACTTC. This gives the protein CASSRAGSDSYEQYF.